The TCR beta chain under discussion was sequenced for a study of blood T cell repertoires in COVID-19. Study-level background: In each case, the material was cDNA or gDNA derived from T cells, B-cell-depleted T cells, or PBMCs.

The CDR3 extends over 15 amino acids. Germline CDR1 reads MDHEN; CDR2 reads SYDVKM. V shed 2 bases and J shed 5 bases, with 15 bases lying between them. What the recovered Cohort 3 donors had was two negative PCRs, clearance, or symptom resolution. Repertoires were generated with immunoSEQ multiplex PCR, while TCRdb's copy carries only in-frame clones and drops some. The table lists around 300,000 clones, about 90% of them singletons. Sequenced material: PBMCs or T cells enriched from blood (not recorded which). This clonotype was obtained from a man aged 25 to 40 who had recovered from COVID-19. The chain is built from TRBV28 and TRBJ2-5; D is perhaps TRBD2 (7 bases). Here the CDR3 reads CASSLILGGAETQYF. The CDR3 region has the DNA TGTGCCAGCAGTTTAATCCTGGGGGGGGCGGAGACCCAGTACTTC.